These T cell receptor beta chains were read from a single sample in a study of cytomegalovirus exposure and HLA in healthy donors. TCRdb keeps only in-frame clones here, not all; method: immunoSEQ multiplex PCR. The sample lists under 200,000 clones; 73% were seen once. The sequenced material came from PBMCs. The origin of the receptors is a young woman in good health and CMV-seropositive. Both conserved end residues are part of each CDR3. D genes are given only for firm matches. Rows may omit the clone size; those that give it use once, few, many or a size class.

v_call	j_call	d_call	clone_size	cdr3_aa	cdr3_nt
TRBV30	TRBJ1-2	TRBD1	-	CACTRDRNYGYTF	TGTGCCTGCACCCGGGACAGAAACTATGGCTACACCTTC
TRBV7-2	TRBJ1-5	-	-	CASSSEGGVSNQPQHF	TGTGCCAGCAGCTCTGAAGGGGGGGTGAGCAATCAGCCCCAGCATTTT
TRBV30	TRBJ1-2	TRBD1	-	CARGVTGESRNGYTF	TGTGCCAGGGGGGTCACAGGGGAATCGAGGAATGGCTACACCTTC
TRBV4-3	TRBJ2-7	-	few	CASSPQLSYEQYF	TGCGCCAGCAGTCCACAATTATCCTACGAGCAGTACTTC
TRBV14	TRBJ1-1	-	once	CASSQGSLAFF	TGTGCCAGCAGCCAAGGGAGTCTAGCTTTCTTT
TRBV7-3	TRBJ1-1	TRBD1	-	CASSEDRGRVTEAFF	TGTGCCAGCAGCGAGGACAGGGGTAGGGTCACTGAAGCTTTCTTT
TRBV7-9	TRBJ1-5	-	few	CASSFWQGRDQPQHF	TGTGCCAGCAGCTTCTGGCAGGGCCGCGATCAGCCCCAGCATTTT
TRBV7-6	TRBJ2-1	-	-	CASSLGASGRGGNEQFF	TGTGCCAGCAGCTTAGGTGCATCTGGCCGGGGAGGTAATGAGCAGTTCTTC
TRBV27	TRBJ1-6	-	-	CASSSRRGNNNSPLHF	TGTGCCAGCAGTTCCCGTCGGGGGAACAATAATTCACCCCTCCACTTT
TRBV18	TRBJ2-7	-	once	CASSRNDREEEYF	TGTGCCAGCTCACGCAACGACAGGGAGGAAGAGTACTTC
TRBV30	TRBJ1-4	-	-	CAWRYVFTNEKLFF	TGTGCCTGGCGTTATGTGTTCACTAATGAAAAACTGTTTTTT
TRBV25-1	TRBJ2-5	-	-	CASSELGGVQYF	TGTGCCAGCAGTGAATTAGGCGGTGTCCAGTACTTC
TRBV9	TRBJ2-3	TRBD1	-	CASSLQGVWTDTQYF	TGTGCCAGCAGCCTACAGGGGGTATGGACAGATACGCAGTATTTT
TRBV9	TRBJ1-4	TRBD1	few	CASSVGIGDRGREKLFF	TGTGCCAGCAGCGTAGGGATTGGGGACAGGGGGCGAGAAAAACTGTTTTTT
TRBV28	TRBJ1-2	TRBD1	-	CASSTPDRDNYGYTF	TGTGCCAGCAGCACCCCGGACAGGGATAACTATGGCTACACCTTC
TRBV4-2	TRBJ2-3	TRBD1	-	CASSQDWDRGNVGDTQYF	TGTGCCAGCAGCCAAGATTGGGACAGGGGGAATGTAGGCGATACGCAGTATTTT